This T cell receptor beta chain emerged from a study of T cell clonotyping in hematopoietic cell transplantation. Study outcomes and limitations: Pathologically expanded recipient clonotypes increased progressively from day 30 to day 180 as diversity fell. Graft donor and pretransplant recipient Inverse Simpson Index values predicted broader posttransplant TCR diversity.

In the case of this clone: Antigen unknown.

The method was immunoSEQ multiplex PCR; TCRdb's version includes in-frame clones alone and lacks a portion of them. The table lists approximately 12,000 clones, approximately 70% of them singletons, with approximately 14% in the top ten. The sequence was obtained from a male patient in his sixties who had an allogeneic stem cell transplant from an unrelated donor, so the T cells may come from the graft donor. Some clones in this sample may be carry-over from other donors' samples. The starting material was peripheral blood mononuclear cells, obtained 180 days after allogeneic stem cell transplant.

The CDR3 protein is CASSKQGSGANVLTF. CDR3 nucleotides: TGTGCCAGCAGTAAACAGGGTTCTGGGGCCAACGTCCTGACTTTC. This chain links TRBV28 with TRBJ2-6; D possibly corresponds to TRBD1 (6 bases). Trimming took off 5 bases at V and 1 base at J, with 9 bases between the two ends. In germline, CDR1 is MDHEN, CDR2 SYDVKM. This CDR3 has 15 residues.